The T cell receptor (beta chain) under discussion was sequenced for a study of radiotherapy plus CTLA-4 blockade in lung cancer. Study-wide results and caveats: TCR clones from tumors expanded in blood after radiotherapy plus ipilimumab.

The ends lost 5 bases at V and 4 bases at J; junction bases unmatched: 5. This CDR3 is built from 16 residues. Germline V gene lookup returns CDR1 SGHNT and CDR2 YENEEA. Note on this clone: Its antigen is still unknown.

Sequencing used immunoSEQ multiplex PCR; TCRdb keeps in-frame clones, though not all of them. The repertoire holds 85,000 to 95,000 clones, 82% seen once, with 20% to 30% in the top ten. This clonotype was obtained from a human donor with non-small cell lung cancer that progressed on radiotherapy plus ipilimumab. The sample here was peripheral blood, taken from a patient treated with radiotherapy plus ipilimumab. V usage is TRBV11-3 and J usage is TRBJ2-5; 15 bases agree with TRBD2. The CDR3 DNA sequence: TGTGCCAGCAGCCCTCGGACTAGCGGGAGGGGAGAGACCCAGTACTTC. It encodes CASSPRTSGRGETQYF.